The clone carrying this T cell receptor beta chain has just a few counts. Its antigen is undetermined. This sample stems from a study of T-cell memory formation after mild COVID-19. In the study overall: TCR clusters were mostly donor specific. Study-wide points: Balance between CD4 and CD8 was seen in clones contracting day 15 to 85, and a CD4+ lean was seen in later expanders. Second-wave clones reaching peak frequency on day 37 lacked confirmed SARS-CoV-2 specificity.

V dropped 5 bases and J dropped 5 bases, with 20 bases sitting between them. The CDR3 runs 16 residues. Germline lookup yields CDR1 SGHVS and CDR2 FQNEAQ. Constant-segment-primed 5'RACE gave TCR alpha and TCR beta cDNA libraries with sample barcodes and UMIs. TCRdb fed the 5' RACE reads into MiXCR, producing one record per CDR3 protein. The table has roughly 480,000 distinct CDR3 sequences, around 27% seen once. The sequence was collected from an adult woman who had mild COVID-19 (a few samples of this study predate the infection). Cell type and time point are not known. The chain links TRBV7-8 to TRBJ2-3; D may be TRBD1 or TRBD2 (5 bases each). The sequencing sample was made of PBMCs or a T cell subset sorted from them (not recorded which). The CDR3 nucleotides read TGTGCCAGCAGCCATTACCACGGGGCCACGGGAGATACGCAGTATTTT. Protein: CASSHYHGATGDTQYF. The variable domain in full, completed from reference TRBV7-8 and TRBJ2-3, reads GAGVSQSPRYKVAKRGQDVALRCDPISGHVSLFWYQQALGQGPEFLTYFQNEAQLDKSGLPSDRFFAERPEGSVSTLKIQRTQQEDSAVYLCASSHYHGATGDTQYFGPGTRLTVL.